One T cell receptor (beta chain) is described in this entry. The antigen remains undetermined. The source of the sample is a study of cytomegalovirus exposure and HLA in healthy donors. Study as a whole: Of a few hundred genotyped donors, more than 75% grouped in the Caucasian-associated ancestry cluster. Findings and caveats of the study: In a later analysis, donors in an Asian-associated ancestry cluster reportedly had fewer N-insertions in productive TCRs than the cohort mean. Under in vitro conditions, a few CMV-associated chains were confirmed as specific for CMV antigens.

PCR employed 60 Vbeta and 13 Jbeta primers. Some clones are missing from TCRdb's copy, which holds only in-frame ones; the method was immunoSEQ multiplex PCR. The table lists about 67,000 clones. Trimming shortened V by 6 bases and J by 8 bases, and 16 bases separated the two germline ends. CDR1 MNHEY and CDR2 SVGAGI come from the germline V gene. This CDR3 is built from 14 residues. Material: PBMCs. The chain couples TRBV6-5 to TRBJ1-4, with D perhaps TRBD1 (6 bases). The TCR originated in a man between 25 and 39 years old in good health and CMV-seropositive. CDR3 residues: CASSPRGGREKLFF. In nucleotides, the CDR3 is TGTGCCAGCAGCCCGAGGGGGGGGCGAGAAAAACTGTTTTTT.